The sample holds a few counts of the clone carrying this T cell receptor beta chain. Antigen specificity is unknown. This sample stems from a study of vaccination effects on CD4 cells after COVID-19. Viral peptide pools were used in the ViraFEST assay to expand antigen-specific CD4+ T cells, and sequencing came afterward. Investigators separated out CD4+ T cells once about eleven days of culture had passed. Every participant took two doses of the BNT162b2 or mRNA-1273 vaccine. Using immunoSEQ multiplex PCR, the repertoire was profiled, and TCRdb retains in-frame clones only, with some absent. Seen here are 20,000 to 30,000 clones, around four fifths observed once, and the top ten hold roughly 21%. The CDR3 covers 15 residues. From germline, CDR1 is ENHRY and CDR2 SYGVKD. V shed 7 bases, J shed 9 bases, and the junction held 17 bases outside the gene matches.

The chain links TRBV10-3 to TRBJ1-2, with 7 bases fitting TRBD1. This clonotype was sampled from a human donor who received a COVID-19 vaccine. This material consisted of CD4+ T cells from PBMCs cultured with HCoV-NL63 spike peptides, taken after COVID-19 vaccination. The CDR3 spells CAITTTGAAWESYTF. CDR3 sequence (DNA): TGTGCCATCACAACTACAGGGGCCGCTTGGGAGAGCTACACCTTC.